This T cell receptor (beta chain) was found in a study of PD-L1 blockade in urothelial cancer. Time point noted: pretreatment peripheral blood. Sequencing was performed with immunoSEQ multiplex PCR; in TCRdb, only in-frame clones are kept and a portion is missing. The sample consists of 60,000 to 75,000 clones, around 87% of them appearing once. V shed 2 bases and J 0 bases; nucleotides not matched to a gene: 2. CDR1 and CDR2 from the germline V gene are SGHAT and FQNNGV. This CDR3 is 16 amino acids long. The specimen was PBMCs, collected around atezolizumab (anti-PD-L1) treatment. This receptor was obtained from a man aged 60 to 69 with urothelial cancer. This sequence joins TRBV11-2 and TRBJ2-3; 10 bases are shared with TRBD2. As DNA, the CDR3 is TGTGCCAGCAGCTTATTAGCGGGGGGAAGCACAGATACGCAGTATTTT. The encoded protein is CASSLLAGGSTDTQYF.